The present TCR beta chain was sequenced within a study of blood T cells in healthy people across ages. This clonotype has just a few counts. Germline V lookup: CDR1 SEHNR, CDR2 FQNEAQ (reference sequence). V was shortened by 7 bases and J by 7 bases, with 26 bases between the two germline ends. This CDR3 has 17 amino acids. Together with a sample-barcoded 5' primer, a J-beta primer mix was included in a second PCR lasting about 6 to 11 cycles. TCRdb ran MiXCR on the 5' RACE reads and lists one entry per CDR3 protein. The sample has about 930,000 distinct CDR3 sequences, about 28% seen once. The data also belong to a second study, concerning T cells of mothers and their children. Turning to that study: At a rate of approximately 1.5 ug per 15 ul, cDNA synthesis received all of the extracted RNA. Each child gave 2.5 million to 3.5 million TCR beta CDR3 reads (each mother, over 8.5 million).

The V call is TRBV7-9, the J call TRBJ2-1, with D maybe TRBD2 (7 bases). Sequencing was done on a sample of blood. The TCR was taken from a woman between 40 and 55 years old in good health. The CDR3 here is CASTITSGRGFKNEQFF. Here the CDR3 DNA reads TGTGCCAGCACCATAACCTCGGGGAGGGGGTTCAAGAATGAGCAGTTCTTC.